This passage covers 32 T cell receptor beta chains from one sample sequenced in a study of T cells in women clearing cervical HPV infection. This table comes from immunoSEQ multiplex PCR, and its TCRdb copy is limited to in-frame clones, with some not included. The ten most abundant clones cover more than 3.5% of a sample with some 30,000 clones. Source material: blood buffy coat. The origin of the receptors is a woman between 18 and 70 years old with a cervical HPV16 infection that either progressed to CIN3+ or cleared (not recorded which).

The CDR3 here is CASSWRDRDIQYF. The covered CDR3 bases are TGCGCCAGCAGCTGGCGGGACAGAGACATT. The chain couples TRBV5-1 to TRBJ2-4; a weak D match, TRBD1 (7 bases). The read ends 3 residues shy of where the CDR3 ends; the end is completed using the germline J gene. CDR1 is SGHRS, CDR2 YFSETQ, per germline. This CDR3 contains 13 residues. V lost 3 bases and J lost 8, with 12 bases in between.

Note on this clone: The read comes to an end 3 residues before the CDR3 does, leaving the germline J gene to fill in the end. The rearrangement joins TRBV18 to TRBJ2-3, with TRBD1 matching 10 bases. The germline CDR1 and CDR2 sequences are KGHSH and LQKENI. The CDR3 is 15 amino acids. CDR3: CASSPRQGAGQPQYF. Partial CDR3 DNA: TGTGCCAGCTCACCACGACAGGGGGCCGGTCAGCCG.

On this clone: The read comes to an end 3 residues before the CDR3 does, leaving the germline J gene to fill in the end. The genes are TRBV2 and TRBJ1-4, with D possibly TRBD1 on 5 matching bases. Germline assignment: CDR1 SNHLY and CDR2 FYNNEI. CDR3 size: 13 residues. The CDR3 protein is CASTPSGANVLFF. CDR3 DNA, as far as it was read: TGTGCCAGCACTCCCTCTGGGGCCAACGTA. Using reference TRBV2 and TRBJ1-4 for the parts outside the CDR3, the full variable domain is EPEVTQTPSHQVTQMGQEVILRCVPISNHLYFYWYRQILGQKVEFLVSFYNNEISEKSEIFDDQFSVERPDGSNFTLKIRSTKLEDSAMYFCASTPSGANVLFFGSGTQLSVL.

With respect to this clone: The CDR3 extends 3 residues past the end of the read, so its final part is completed from the germline J gene. The chain employs TRBV20-1 and TRBJ2-7; D perhaps matches TRBD1 (5 bases). Germline V gene data show CDR1 as DFQATT and CDR2 as SNEGSKA (reference sequence). CDR3 length: 12 amino acids. The V and J ends lost 3 bases and 2 bases respectively, with 8 bases between them. The DNA read from the CDR3 is TGCAGTGCTAGTGGCAGGGCCTACGAG. It codes for CSASGRAYE. The CDR3 reads in full as CSASGRAYEQYF.

Worth noting for this clone: The CDR3 end falls 3 residues outside the read, so it is completed with the germline J gene. The genes are TRBV7-6 and TRBJ2-7; 9 bases line up with TRBD2. Germline CDR1 is SGHVS and CDR2 is FNYEAQ. Trimming took 5 bases from V and 6 from J; bases not matched to a gene: 8. CDR3 length: 14 residues. The DNA read from the CDR3 is TGTGCCAGCAGCACTCGGACTAGCGAGGGCGAG. Its protein is CASSTRTSEGE. The CDR3 in full is CASSTRTSEGEQYF.

As for this clone: The missing CDR3 end, 3 residues past where the read stops, is filled in from the germline J gene. The chain couples TRBV7-9 to TRBJ1-2, with no clear D. The CDR3 runs 10 residues. The germline V gene has CDR1 SEHNR and CDR2 FQNEAQ (reference sequence). V was clipped by 6 bases and J by 7 bases, with 6 bases between them. The CDR3 bases that were read are TGTGCCAGCAGTGAGGTTGGC. As protein: CASSEVG. The whole CDR3 is CASSEVGYTF. The full variable domain, completed using reference TRBV7-9 and TRBJ1-2, is DTGVSQNPRHKITKRGQNVTFRCDPISEHNRLYWYRQTLGQGPEFLTYFQNEAQLEKSRLLSDRFSAERPKGSFSTLEIQRTEQGDSAMYLCASSEVGYTFGSGTRLTVV.

A remark on this clone: Relative to the germline gene, one junction end is altered; a read error may explain this. The read ends 3 residues shy of where the CDR3 ends; the end is completed using the germline J gene. The chain recombines TRBV4-2 with TRBJ2-3; 8 bases are a match to TRBD1. This CDR3 is 13 amino acids long. The germline V gene has CDR1 LGHNA and CDR2 YNFKEQ. The CDR3: CASSQQGGQPQYF. The covered CDR3 bases are TGCGCCAGCAGCCAACAGGGGGGTCAGCCG.

Note on this clone: The read gets to within 3 residues of the CDR3 end, and the germline J gene fills in the rest. The V and J genes are TRBV20-1 and TRBJ2-1; D is possibly TRBD1 (5 bases). Trimming took 7 bases from V and 9 from J, leaving 7 bases between them. The CDR3 runs to 9 residues. CDR1 and CDR2 (germline): DFQATT, SNEGSKA (reference sequence). The part of the CDR3 DNA that was read is TGCAGTGTAGGGGTTGAG. Its translation: CSVGVE. The whole CDR3 sequence reads CSVGVEQFF.

As for this clone: The read stops 3 residues short of the end of the CDR3; the missing end is completed from the germline J gene. The rearrangement uses TRBV27 and TRBJ2-7, with 8 bases fitting TRBD2. The CDR3 runs 19 residues. With 2 bases clipped from V and 0 bases from J, the junction kept 15 bases outside the gene matches. Germline CDR1 is MNHEY and CDR2 is SMNVEV (reference sequence). The CDR3 bases that were read are TGTGCCAGCAGTTTAAAGGTGGGGGGAACGGGAGGGTACTCCTACGAG. Translation gives CASSLKVGGTGGYSYE. The entire CDR3 protein is CASSLKVGGTGGYSYEQYF.

A word on this clone: The read comes to an end 3 residues before the CDR3 does, leaving the germline J gene to fill in the end. The chain joins TRBV30 to TRBJ1-5; D is uncertain. The CDR3 is made up of 13 amino acids. Germline assignment: CDR1 GTSNPN and CDR2 SVGIG (reference sequence). V was trimmed by 1 base and J by 2 bases, leaving 6 bases between them. CDR3 DNA, as far as it was read: TGTGCCTGGAGTGACAGCCGCAATCAGCCC. Protein sequence: CAWSDSRNQP. The entire CDR3 protein reads CAWSDSRNQPQHF.

A remark on this clone: The read terminates 3 residues ahead of where the CDR3 ends, so the germline J gene completes it. The J gene is TRBJ1-2, the V gene TRBV5-1, with D unresolved. This CDR3 has 14 amino acids. CDR1 and CDR2 from the germline V gene are SGHRS and YFSETQ. The germline V and J ends were trimmed by 1 base and 2 bases, with 9 bases remaining between them. The CDR3 sequence: CASSLTPVNYGYTF. The CDR3 DNA, read in part, is TGCGCCAGCAGCTTGACGCCGGTAAACTATGGC. The full variable domain, its missing parts supplied by reference TRBV5-1 and TRBJ1-2, is KAGVTQTPRYLIKTRGQQVTLSCSPISGHRSVSWYQQTPGQGLQFLFEYFSETQRNKGNFPGRFSGRQFSNSRSEMNVSTLELGDSALYLCASSLTPVNYGYTFGSGTRLTVV.

On this clone: The read ends 3 residues before the CDR3 terminus; that terminus is restored from the germline J gene. The gene calls are TRBV6-1 and TRBJ1-1; 7 nucleotides match TRBD1. Germline V gene sequence: CDR1 MNHNS, CDR2 SASEGT. The CDR3 extends over 14 amino acids. The CDR3 loop is CASSEAAGTVEAFF. Incomplete CDR3 DNA: TGTGCCAGCAGTGAAGCGGCCGGGACAGTCGAA.

On this clone: The read stops 3 residues short of the end of the CDR3; the missing end is completed from the germline J gene. The rearrangement uses TRBV4-2 and TRBJ1-1; D remains unclear. CDR3 length: 15 amino acids. Germline-derived CDR1 and CDR2 are LGHNA and YNFKEQ. Trimming took off 2 bases at V and 0 bases at J, with 10 bases between the two ends. The chain's CDR3 is CASSQLLQMNTEAFF. CDR3 bases read: TGTGCCAGCAGCCAACTTCTACAGATGAACACTGAA.

As regards this clone: Sequencing ends 3 residues short of the CDR3 end; the germline J gene provides the rest. The V gene is TRBV19, the J gene TRBJ2-4; weak D call: TRBD1 (6 bases). CDR3 length: 15 amino acids. CDR1 is LNHDA and CDR2 is SQIVND in the germline V gene (reference sequence). The CDR3 DNA, read in part, is TGTGCCAGTAGTATAGGGACAGAAGTAAACTATGGT. This encodes CASSIGTEVNYG. The entire CDR3 protein is CASSIGTEVNYGQYF.

Partial CDR3 DNA: TGTGCCAGCAGCCCCTCAGGGCTTACTAATGAAAAA. Its translation is CASSPSGLTNEK. The entire CDR3 is CASSPSGLTNEKLFF. The chain links TRBV7-9 to TRBJ1-4, with D perhaps matching TRBD1 (5 bases). The read comes to an end 3 residues before the CDR3 does, leaving the germline J gene to fill in the end. This CDR3 region has 15 residues. V was trimmed by 5 bases and J by 2 bases, leaving 12 bases between them. Germline V lookup: CDR1 SEHNR, CDR2 FQNEAQ (reference sequence).

Of note for this clone: The CDR3 goes on 3 residues after the read ends, and that part is filled in from the germline J gene. The genes are TRBV7-2 and TRBJ2-5, with 8 bases aligning to TRBD2. Trimming cost V 1 base and J 7 bases; bases outside gene matches: 8. Germline assignment: CDR1 SGHTA and CDR2 FQGNSA. The CDR3 runs to 15 residues. CDR3 sequence reads: CASSLVASGSWTQYF. The CDR3 bases that were read are TGTGCCAGCAGCTTAGTGGCGAGCGGGAGTTGGACC.

About this clone itself: The CDR3 is cut off 3 residues early in the read; its end comes from the germline J gene. The V gene is TRBV29-1, the J gene TRBJ2-3; no firm D call. CDR1 and CDR2 (germline): SQVTM, ANQGSEA. The CDR3 runs 14 residues. V lost 4 bases and J 4 bases, leaving 15 bases between the germline ends. The CDR3 spells CSVGLGMAADTQYF. The part of the CDR3 DNA that was read is TGCAGCGTTGGGTTAGGCATGGCGGCAGATACG.

Concerning this clone itself: The CDR3 goes on 3 residues after the read ends, and that part is filled in from the germline J gene. The identical CDR3 is also encoded by other nucleotide sequences in the sample. The chain is built from TRBV18 and TRBJ1-3; TRBD1 matches at 8 bases. Germline V gene lookup returns CDR1 KGHSH and CDR2 LQKENI. Germline trimming cut 6 bases from V and 8 bases from J; bases unmatched to any gene: 9. The CDR3 is made up of 14 amino acids. The CDR3 loop reads CASSPQGAGDTIYF. The CDR3 DNA, read in part, is TGTGCCAGCTCGCCCCAGGGGGCCGGGGACACC. Filled out from reference TRBV18 and TRBJ1-3, the complete variable domain reads NAGVMQNPRHLVRRRGQEARLRCSPMKGHSHVYWYRQLPEEGLKFMVYLQKENIIDESGMPKERFSAEFPKEGPSILRIQQVVRGDSAAYFCASSPQGAGDTIYFGEGSWLTVV.

Turning to this clone: Read sequence stops 3 residues before the CDR3 end, and the germline J gene provides the missing end. The V call is TRBV20-1, the J call TRBJ2-3, with D possibly TRBD2 on 6 matching bases. The CDR3 contains 14 residues. Between the trimmed V and J ends, which lost 6 bases and 1 base, there was a span of 14 bases. CDR1 DFQATT and CDR2 SNEGSKA come from the germline V gene (reference sequence). CDR3 DNA (partial): TGCAGTGCCCCTAGCGAAGCCGGCACAGATACG. Translating gives CSAPSEAGTDT. The full CDR3 protein is CSAPSEAGTDTQYF.

About this clone: The CDR3 goes on 3 residues after the read ends, and that part is filled in from the germline J gene. The chain recombines TRBV7-3 with TRBJ1-5, with 8 nucleotides matching TRBD1. The CDR3 spans 13 residues. CDR1 SGHTA and CDR2 FQGTGA come from the germline V gene. V shed 4 bases, J shed 4 bases, and the junction held 0 bases outside the gene matches. The CDR3 here is CASSWDRNQPQHF. The sequenced CDR3 bases are TGTGCCAGCAGCTGGGACAGGAATCAGCCC.

Turning to this clone: The CDR3 extends 3 residues past the end of the read, so its final part is completed from the germline J gene. This chain joins TRBV19 and TRBJ1-1, with 7 bases lining up with TRBD1. The CDR3 spans 16 residues. Germline V gene lookup returns CDR1 LNHDA and CDR2 SQIVND (reference sequence). This CDR3 is CASSIDLGQAVGTAFF. CDR3 DNA (partial): TGTGCCAGTAGTATAGATCTCGGACAGGCGGTGGGGACA. Full variable domain (missing parts from reference TRBV19 and TRBJ1-1): DGGITQSPKYLFRKEGQNVTLSCEQNLNHDAMYWYRQDPGQGLRLIYYSQIVNDFQKGDIAEGYSVSREKKESFPLTVTSAQKNPTAFYLCASSIDLGQAVGTAFFGQGTRLTVV.

For this clone: The CDR3 is cut off 3 residues early in the read; its end comes from the germline J gene. The chain joins TRBV19 to TRBJ1-6, with 9 bases fitting TRBD1. The CDR3 runs 15 residues. The germline CDR1 and CDR2 sequences are LNHDA and SQIVND (reference sequence). The V gene end was trimmed by 4 bases and the J gene end by 7 bases; junction bases not matched to a gene: 5. CDR3: CASSSAGQGNSPLHF. The CDR3 DNA, read in part, is TGTGCCAGTAGTAGCGCGGGACAGGGCAATTCACCC.

The part of the CDR3 DNA that was read is TGCAGTGCTAGAGACGCGGGACACCGCACAGATACG. Its protein product is CSARDAGHRTDT. Given in full, the CDR3 is CSARDAGHRTDTQYF. V and J are TRBV20-1 and TRBJ2-3; D could derive from TRBD1 or TRBD2 (6 bases each). The read stops 3 residues short of the end of the CDR3; the missing end is completed from the germline J gene. The CDR3 is 15 amino acids. Germline values: CDR1 DFQATT, CDR2 SNEGSKA (reference sequence). The V end lost 0 bases, the J end lost 1 base, and 11 bases lay between the germline ends.

Worth noting for this clone: Sequencing ends 3 residues short of the CDR3 end; the germline J gene provides the rest. The chain links TRBV7-9 to TRBJ1-2; possible D gene TRBD1, 5 bases. The CDR3 spans 15 residues. Looked up from germline, CDR1 is SEHNR and CDR2 is FQNEAQ (reference sequence). The CDR3 spells CASSFLPGGTDTYTF. The part of the CDR3 DNA that was read is TGTGCCAGCAGCTTCCTTCCCGGGGGAACAGATACC.

Note on this clone: The CDR3 is cut off 3 residues early in the read; its end comes from the germline J gene. J is TRBJ2-7 and V is TRBV10-1; D gene uncertain. The CDR3 is 13 amino acids. Trimming removed 4 bases from V and 1 base from J, with 8 bases in between. CDR1 and CDR2 from the germline V gene are WNHNN and SYGVQD (reference sequence). The covered CDR3 bases are TGCGCCAGCAGTGCAGGCAGTTCCTACGAG. Protein product: CASSAGSSYE. The CDR3 reads in full as CASSAGSSYEQYF.

Worth noting for this clone: The observed sequence ends 3 residues before the CDR3 terminus, with the missing tail filled in from the germline J gene. This chain joins TRBV5-1 and TRBJ2-2, with 10 bases that match TRBD2. V was clipped by 0 bases and J by 5 bases; unmatched bases: 10. CDR1 is SGHRS, CDR2 YFSETQ, per germline. The CDR3 runs 18 residues. CDR3 protein: CASSLVTGLAGATGELFF. CDR3 bases read: TGCGCCAGCAGCTTGGTCACCGGGCTAGCGGGAGCAACCGGGGAG.

Concerning this clone: The CDR3 end lies 3 residues beyond the end of the read and is filled in from the germline J gene. The rearrangement uses TRBV18 and TRBJ2-3; D ambiguous. Germline CDR1 and CDR2: KGHSH and LQKENI. This CDR3 region has 13 residues. Trimming stripped 0 bases from V and 2 bases from J, with 3 bases between. The CDR3 loop is CASSPPHTDTQYF. The sequenced CDR3 bases are TGTGCCAGCTCACCACCCCACACAGATACG.

To note about this clone: Coverage ceases 3 residues before the CDR3 finishes, and the germline J gene fills in the end. The chain carries TRBV18 and TRBJ1-2, with 7 nucleotides matching TRBD1. Germline V gene data show CDR1 as KGHSH and CDR2 as LQKENI. CDR3 length equals 14 residues. This CDR3 reads CASSPSGTAYDYTF. The CDR3 bases that were read are TGTGCCAGCTCACCTTCCGGGACAGCCTACGAC.

About this clone itself: Read data end 3 residues before the CDR3 end; the end is taken from the germline J gene. V usage is TRBV5-1 and J usage is TRBJ1-4, with a possible D match to TRBD1 (6 bases). Germline-derived CDR1 and CDR2 are SGHRS and YFSETQ. The length of the CDR3 is 15 residues. V was pared by 4 bases and J by 3 bases, with 13 bases between. CDR3 bases read: TGCGCCAGCAGCCTTACAGGGAGTGCTAATGAAAAA. Its translation: CASSLTGSANEK. The complete CDR3 sequence is CASSLTGSANEKLFF.

Notes on this clone: Different DNA sequences within this sample yield the same CDR3. CDR3 protein: CASRVQTGELFF. CDR3 bases read: TGTGCCAGCAGGGTACAGACCGGGGAG. The rearrangement links TRBV2 to TRBJ2-2; unclear D gene. The read stops 3 residues short of the end of the CDR3; the missing end is completed from the germline J gene. This CDR3 is 12 amino acids long. Germline values: CDR1 SNHLY, CDR2 FYNNEI. V was cut by 6 bases and J by 5 bases, with 7 bases left in between.

About this clone: The read gets to within 3 residues of the CDR3 end, and the germline J gene fills in the rest. This chain uses TRBV7-9 with TRBJ2-4, with 7 bases that match TRBD1. The CDR3 is made up of 15 amino acids. CDR1 and CDR2 from the germline V gene are SEHNR and FQNEAQ (reference sequence). CDR3 bases read: TGTGCCAGCAGCCTCGACAGGGTGGGCGACTATGGT. This gives the protein CASSLDRVGDYG. The whole CDR3 protein reads CASSLDRVGDYGQYF.

About this clone: The read ends 3 residues before the CDR3 terminus; that terminus is restored from the germline J gene. This chain connects TRBV5-6 to TRBJ1-2; TRBD1 might be the D (5 bases). The CDR3 is 14 amino acids. CDR1 SGHDT and CDR2 YYEEEE come from the germline V gene. The CDR3 reads CASSPAGGSYGYTF. CDR3 DNA, as far as it was read: TGTGCCAGCAGCCCCGCCGGGGGGAGTTACGGC.